Listed below are T cell receptor beta chains from one sample, sequenced in a study of human T cells and chemical hapten exposure. TCRdb re-analysed the RACE reads in MiXCR, keeping a single row per CDR3 protein. The sample records around 130,000 distinct CDR3 sequences, 9% to 10% being singletons. What was sequenced was whole blood. The receptors derive from a male donor in good health. Some clones in this sample may be carry-over from other donors' samples. Each CDR3 is given with its conserved first and last residue. Fields, in order: clone size, D gene, J gene, V gene, CDR3 protein, CDR3 DNA. A D gene is named only where the DNA matches it firmly. Not every row has a clone size; where given, it reads once, few, many or a size class.

. TRBD2 TRBJ2-1 TRBV5-4 CASSLIVLAGGYNEQFF TGTGCCAGCAGCTTGATTGTTCTAGCGGGAGGGTACAATGAGCAGTTCTTC
many . TRBJ2-7 TRBV27 CASSLRDPYEQYF TGTGCCAGCAGTCTACGGGACCCCTACGAGCAGTACTTC
. TRBD2 TRBJ2-1 TRBV12-3/TRBV12-4 CASSPTSGVDNEQFF TGTGCCAGCAGCCCGACTAGCGGGGTTGACAATGAGCAGTTCTTC
few TRBD2 TRBJ2-1 TRBV11-2 CASSLGVAAGEGNEQFF TGTGCCAGCAGCTTAGGGGTGGCAGCGGGAGAAGGGAATGAGCAGTTCTTC
many . TRBJ2-6 TRBV5-1 CASRPGLPSLGANVLTF TGCGCCAGCAGGCCAGGACTGCCCAGTCTGGGGGCCAACGTCCTGACTTTC
many TRBD1 TRBJ2-7 TRBV6-5 CASSFFDRARRSYEQYF TGTGCCAGCAGTTTCTTTGACAGGGCCAGAAGATCCTACGAGCAGTACTTC
. . TRBJ1-1 TRBV7-2 CASSAETRNTEVFF TGTGCCAGCAGCGCGGAGACTCGGAACACTGAAGTTTTCTTT
. . TRBJ2-2 TRBV4-3 CASSQAAGELFF TGCGCCAGCAGCCAAGCAGCTGGGGAGCTGTTTTTT
. . TRBJ1-1 TRBV12-5 CASGATTPGPPNTEAFF TGTGCTAGTGGTGCAACGACTCCGGGACCCCCGAACACTGAAGCTTTCTTT
. . TRBJ2-5 TRBV2 CASSAAPGAGETQYF TGTGCCAGCAGTGCAGCACCCGGGGCGGGGGAGACCCAGTACTTC
many . TRBJ2-5 TRBV12-3/TRBV12-4 CASRVLGGQETQYF TGTGCCAGCAGAGTCCTCGGCGGCCAAGAGACCCAGTACTTC
many . TRBJ2-5 TRBV7-8 CASSPGNSGGQETQYF TGTGCCAGCAGCCCCGGCAATTCAGGCGGCCAAGAGACCCAGTACTTC
many . TRBJ2-1 TRBV11-2 CASSFSGTRGQQTPDEQFF TGTGCCAGCAGCTTCAGCGGGACAAGGGGCCAGCAAACACCCGATGAGCAGTTCTTC
many . TRBJ1-5 TRBV9 CASSVGSNQPQHF TGTGCCAGCAGCGTAGGCAGCAATCAGCCCCAGCATTTT
. . TRBJ2-2 TRBV6-2/TRBV6-3 CANRQGTNTGELFF TGTGCCAACCGACAAGGGACGAACACCGGGGAGCTGTTTTTT
many . TRBJ1-5 TRBV3-1 CASSQEFQGNQPQHF TGTGCCAGCAGCCAAGAGTTCCAGGGGAATCAGCCCCAGCATTTT
few . TRBJ1-3 TRBV25-1 CASRNRSGNTIYF TGTGCCAGCAGAAACAGGTCTGGAAACACCATATATTTT
. . TRBJ2-1 TRBV5-6 CASTGSGNEQFF TGTGCCAGCACCGGGAGTGGGAATGAGCAGTTCTTC
many TRBD1 TRBJ2-7 TRBV5-1 CASSRDRGHEQYF TGCGCCAGCAGCCGGGACAGGGGGCACGAGCAGTACTTC
. TRBD1 TRBJ2-1 TRBV12-3/TRBV12-4 CASSSGQGHNEQFF TGTGCCAGCAGTTCCGGACAGGGTCACAATGAGCAGTTCTTC
few TRBD1 TRBJ1-5 TRBV5-8 CASSPTGERSNQPQHF TGTGCCAGCAGCCCCACAGGGGAAAGGAGCAATCAGCCCCAGCATTTT
many . TRBJ2-7 TRBV7-2 CASSGDGSYEQYF TGTGCCAGCAGCGGAGATGGGTCCTACGAGCAGTACTTC
. . TRBJ2-5 TRBV19 CASSSRVGETQYF TGTGCCAGTAGTTCCAGGGTCGGTGAGACCCAGTACTTC
many TRBD1 TRBJ1-2 TRBV5-1 CASSIAGQGLWNGYTF TGCGCCAGCAGTATCGCGGGACAGGGGCTTTGGAATGGCTACACCTTC
. TRBD2 TRBJ2-1 TRBV7-2 CASSSVASDGLAGNEQFF TGTGCCAGCAGCTCAGTAGCCTCCGACGGACTAGCGGGCAATGAGCAGTTCTTC
few . TRBJ1-2 TRBV5-4 CASSLDPVYTF TGTGCCAGCAGCTTGGATCCTGTCTACACCTTC
few TRBD2 TRBJ2-3 TRBV7-2 CASAARGLAGPSTDTQYF TGTGCCAGCGCGGCTAGAGGACTAGCGGGGCCTAGCACAGATACGCAGTATTTT
many . TRBJ2-1 TRBV5-1 CASSLDGLFSYNEQFF TGCGCCAGCAGCTTGGACGGGCTTTTCTCCTACAATGAGCAGTTCTTC
. TRBD2 TRBJ2-1 TRBV20-1 CSASPILAGLYNEQFF TGCAGTGCTAGCCCTATACTAGCGGGGCTCTACAATGAGCAGTTCTTC
many TRBD1 TRBJ2-6 TRBV11-2 CASSSITRTGRSGANVLTF TGTGCCAGCAGCTCAATTACCAGGACAGGGCGGTCTGGGGCCAACGTCCTGACTTTC
few . TRBJ1-6 TRBV27 CASSLSGPIGSPLHF TGTGCCAGCAGTTTATCTGGGCCGATTGGGTCACCCCTCCACTTT
. . TRBJ1-4 TRBV10-3 CAISAGTKHEKLFF TGTGCCATCAGTGCCGGGACAAAGCATGAAAAACTGTTTTTT
few TRBD1 TRBJ2-1 TRBV24-1 CATSDGTGTGGLNEQFF TGTGCCACCAGTGATGGGACCGGGACAGGGGGGCTTAATGAGCAGTTCTTC
few . TRBJ1-1 TRBV5-1 CASSFTRGEGNTEAFF TGCGCCAGCAGCTTCACGAGGGGGGAAGGGAACACTGAAGCTTTCTTT
. TRBD1 TRBJ1-5 TRBV6-2/TRBV6-3 CASSSRGMGQPQHF TGTGCCAGCAGCAGCAGGGGGATGGGTCAGCCCCAGCATTTT
many TRBD2 TRBJ2-7 TRBV4-1 CASSQVGVAGVEQYF TGCGCCAGCAGCCAAGTGGGGGTAGCGGGAGTCGAGCAGTACTTC
few . TRBJ1-3 TRBV7-2 CASSSWGDGNTIYF TGTGCCAGCAGCTCCTGGGGGGATGGAAACACCATATATTTT
few . TRBJ1-1 TRBV6-5 CASSYSGIYTEAFF TGTGCCAGCAGTTACTCCGGGATCTACACTGAAGCTTTCTTT
few TRBD2 TRBJ2-7 TRBV7-9 CASSPRGLAGGYEQYF TGTGCCAGCAGCCCCCGGGGACTAGCGGGAGGCTACGAGCAGTACTTC
. TRBD1 TRBJ2-7 TRBV5-1 CASRDTGVPYEQYF TGCGCCAGCAGAGATACAGGGGTCCCTTACGAGCAGTACTTC
. TRBD1 TRBJ2-4 TRBV27 CASSLSDRGDIQYF TGTGCCAGCAGTTTATCGGACAGGGGAGACATTCAGTACTTC
. TRBD1 TRBJ2-2 TRBV10-3 CAIGDRNTGELFF TGTGCCATCGGGGACAGGAACACCGGGGAGCTGTTTTTT
many TRBD1 TRBJ1-1 TRBV7-9 CASSFRDRVTEAFF TGTGCCAGCAGCTTCCGGGACAGGGTAACAGAAGCTTTCTTT
. TRBD2 TRBJ2-7 TRBV9 CASSPRGSGGAYEQYF TGTGCCAGCAGCCCCCGGGGTAGCGGGGGGGCCTACGAGCAGTACTTC
few TRBD1 TRBJ2-6 TRBV7-2 CASSHGTAGANVLTF TGTGCCAGCAGCCACGGGACAGCTGGGGCCAACGTCCTGACTTTC
many . TRBJ1-1 TRBV5-1 CASSSRAGVLNTEAFF TGCGCCAGCAGCAGTAGGGCAGGGGTTCTGAACACTGAAGCTTTCTTT
few . TRBJ1-4 TRBV7-6 CASRLQGPQATNEKLFF TGTGCCAGCAGACTCCAGGGCCCTCAGGCAACTAATGAAAAACTGTTTTTT
many . TRBJ2-7 TRBV20-1 CSAEGDGFSYEQYF TGCAGTGCGGAAGGGGACGGATTTTCCTACGAGCAGTACTTC
few . TRBJ1-2 TRBV7-9 CASTLISGNYGYTF TGTGCCAGCACACTTATTTCAGGGAACTATGGCTACACCTTC
few . TRBJ1-5 TRBV6-5 CASSKRGGQPQHF TGTGCCAGCAGCAAAAGAGGTGGTCAGCCCCAGCATTTT
. . TRBJ2-7 TRBV7-9 CASSLDRSLGEQYF TGTGCCAGCAGCTTAGACCGATCCCTCGGCGAGCAGTACTTC